This TCR beta chain was sequenced for a study of blood T cell repertoires in COVID-19. About the research overall: Researchers got acute and convalescent COVID-19 samples from the United States, Italy and Spain. In each case, the material was cDNA or gDNA derived from T cells, B-cell-depleted T cells, or PBMCs.

In the authors' methods: Counts of nucleated cells, estimated from reference gene primer amplification, were obtained. Sequencing was performed with immunoSEQ multiplex PCR; in TCRdb, only in-frame clones are kept and a portion is missing. V, J and clone size are those of that table, while D and trimming were read from the DNA. The sample holds tens of thousands of clones, roughly 72% seen once. Trimming stripped 0 bases from V and 4 bases from J, with 12 bases between. The CDR3 is 15 amino acids. Per germline, CDR1 LNHDA and CDR2 SQIVND (reference sequence). The sequence derives from a man aged 70 or older with acute or convalescent COVID-19. The V and J genes are TRBV19 and TRBJ1-2; unclear D gene. The source material was peripheral blood. The CDR3: CASSIDEGAGYGYTF. DNA of the CDR3: TGTGCCAGTAGTATAGATGAGGGCGCGGGCTATGGCTACACCTTC.